These 14 T cell receptor beta chains came from one sample sequenced in a study of blood T cell repertoires in COVID-19. Libraries were prepared by immunoSEQ multiplex PCR; TCRdb keeps only in-frame clonotypes and omits some of them. The data contain around 86,000 clones, around 87% of them singletons. Material for sequencing was peripheral blood. The receptors were sampled from a human donor with acute or convalescent COVID-19. The donor label of this sample is uncertain.

This chain uses TRBV29-1 with TRBJ2-4; 8 bases fit TRBD1. The length of the CDR3 is 12 residues. CDR1 SQVTM and CDR2 ANQGSEA come from the germline V gene. The ends lost 7 bases at V and 3 bases at J; junction bases unmatched: 2. The CDR3 is CSGGQGKNIQYF. The CDR3 DNA reads as TGCAGCGGAGGACAGGGCAAAAACATTCAGTACTTC.

The chain is built from TRBV5-1 and TRBJ1-6; 9 nucleotides line up with TRBD1. The CDR3 is made up of 18 amino acids. The germline V gene encodes CDR1 SGHRS and CDR2 YFSETQ. The V gene end was trimmed by 1 base and the J gene end by 6 bases; junction bases not matched to a gene: 11. This CDR3 is CASSLRTGDLASNSPLHF. In DNA form, the CDR3 reads TGCGCCAGCAGCTTGAGGACAGGGGATCTGGCGAGTAATTCACCCCTCCACTTT.

This chain links TRBV6-5 with TRBJ1-1; 8 bases match TRBD1. CDR1 and CDR2 (germline): MNHEY, SVGAGI. The CDR3 has 15 residues. V gave up 3 bases and J gave up 4 bases; unmatched junction bases: 7. As DNA, the CDR3 is TGTGCCAGCAGTTATGGGACAGGAAGGAGCACTGAAGCTTTCTTT. This gives the protein CASSYGTGRSTEAFF.

J is TRBJ1-2 and V is TRBV3-1 (or the pseudogene TRBV3-2), with TRBD1 matching over 9 bases. Germline V gene lookup returns CDR1 LGHDT and CDR2 YNNKEL (reference sequence). V was pared by 9 bases and J by 2 bases, with 10 bases of the junction left unmatched. The CDR3 covers 15 residues. The CDR3, as DNA: TGTGCCAGTACAAACACAGGGGGCCAGAACTATGGCTACACCTTC. It specifies CASTNTGGQNYGYTF.

The V call is TRBV11-2, the J call TRBJ1-6; D is undetermined. Trimming removed 2 bases at V and 7 bases at J, with 18 bases between. In germline, CDR1 is SGHAT, CDR2 FQNNGV. This CDR3 contains 17 residues. The CDR3 protein is CASSLLKARRENSPLHF. In DNA form, the CDR3 reads TGTGCCAGCAGCTTATTAAAGGCTAGACGGGAAAATTCACCCCTCCACTTT.

The V and J genes are TRBV15 and TRBJ2-4, with D possibly TRBD2 on 5 matching bases. Germline V gene lookup returns CDR1 LNHNV and CDR2 YYDKDF (reference sequence). Trimming took off 1 base at V and 1 base at J, with 14 bases between the two ends. The CDR3 is 17 amino acids. In DNA form, the CDR3 reads TGTGCCACCAGCAGAGGACCGTCGGGGTCGGCCAAAAACATTCAGTACTTC. Translated: CATSRGPSGSAKNIQYF.

The gene calls are TRBV7-8 and TRBJ1-5; D possibly corresponds to TRBD1 (6 bases). CDR3 length: 16 residues. V was trimmed by 5 bases and J by 0 bases, leaving 14 bases between them. Germline V lookup: CDR1 SGHVS, CDR2 FQNEAQ. CDR3 sequence reads: CASSPSTGYSNQPQHF. The CDR3 coding sequence is TGTGCCAGCAGCCCGTCGACAGGATATAGCAATCAGCCCCAGCATTTT.

V and J are TRBV5-1 and TRBJ2-2; weak D call: TRBD2 (7 bases). With 4 bases removed from V and 5 bases from J, the gap between germline ends came to 21 bases. This CDR3 comprises 17 residues. Per the germline V gene, CDR1 is SGHRS and CDR2 is YFSETQ. This CDR3 reads CASSHPRGAEGTGELFF. The CDR3 DNA reads as TGCGCCAGCAGCCACCCTCGGGGGGCGGAGGGTACCGGGGAGCTGTTTTTT. Variable domain in full (rest from reference TRBV5-1 and TRBJ2-2): KAGVTQTPRYLIKTRGQQVTLSCSPISGHRSVSWYQQTPGQGLQFLFEYFSETQRNKGNFPGRFSGRQFSNSRSEMNVSTLELGDSALYLCASSHPRGAEGTGELFFGEGSRLTVL.

This sequence joins TRBV5-4 and TRBJ2-7; TRBD1 matches 10 bases. The germline CDR1 and CDR2 sequences are SGHNT and YYREEE (reference sequence). The CDR3 loop spans 15 amino acids. Trimming at V came to 3 bases and at J to 1 base, leaving 4 bases not matched to a gene. The chain's CDR3 is CASSWGTGESYEQYF. The DNA of the CDR3 is TGTGCCAGCAGCTGGGGGACAGGGGAGTCCTACGAGCAGTACTTC. Based on the CDR3 plus reference TRBV5-4 and TRBJ2-7, the full variable domain is ETGVTQSPTHLIKTRGQQVTLRCSSQSGHNTVSWYQQALGQGPQFIFQYYREEENGRGNFPPRFSGLQFPNYSSELNVNALELDDSALYLCASSWGTGESYEQYFGPGTRLTVT.

The CDR3 DNA follows: TGTGCCAGCAGGGAGGACGGCCAATCTCGGCCCTACACCTTC. It specifies CASREDGQSRPYTF. The chain has TRBV28 and TRBJ1-2; D remains unclear. Between the trimmed V and J ends, which lost 6 bases and 10 bases, there was a span of 21 bases. This CDR3 is 14 amino acids long. CDR1 is MDHEN and CDR2 is SYDVKM in the germline V gene.

The gene calls are TRBV28 and TRBJ1-2; 8 bases fit TRBD1. V was clipped by 4 bases and J by 6 bases; unmatched bases: 10. Per the germline V gene, CDR1 is MDHEN and CDR2 is SYDVKM. There are 15 residues in the CDR3. The CDR3 is CASSSQGATRNGYTF. The CDR3 nucleotides read TGTGCCAGCAGTTCCCAGGGGGCGACCCGGAATGGCTACACCTTC.

CDR3 sequence: CASSPDNSYEQYF. The CDR3 nucleotides are TGTGCCAGCAGCCCCGACAACTCCTACGAGCAGTACTTC. This chain links TRBV13 with TRBJ2-7; D gene ambiguous. The CDR3 consists of 13 residues. V gave up 5 bases and J gave up 0 bases, with 8 bases separating them. Germline V gene lookup returns CDR1 PRHDT and CDR2 FYEKMQ (reference sequence).

Only a few counts were recorded for this clone. CDR3 residues: CASSYGGATGELFF. DNA for the CDR3: TGTGCCAGCAGTTACGGGGGGGCAACCGGGGAGCTGTTTTTT. The rearrangement joins TRBV6-2 or TRBV6-3 to TRBJ2-2, with D perhaps TRBD2 (7 bases). The CDR3 is made up of 14 amino acids. V lost 2 bases to trimming and J lost 5 bases, with 9 bases between them. Germline-derived CDR1 and CDR2 are MNHEY and SVGEGT.

The rearrangement links TRBV4-3 to TRBJ1-6; TRBD1 aligns across 9 bases. The trim removed 4 bases at V and 7 bases at J, leaving 14 bases unmatched. The germline V gene encodes CDR1 LGHNA and CDR2 YSLEER. CDR3 length: 18 residues. The CDR3 is CASSPKDRDRDWNSPLHF. In nucleotides, the CDR3 is TGCGCCAGCAGCCCTAAGGACCGGGACAGGGATTGGAATTCACCCCTCCACTTT.